These 23 T cell receptor beta chains came from one sample sequenced in a study of blood T cell repertoires in COVID-19. Clones were read by immunoSEQ multiplex PCR, and TCRdb kept only the in-frame ones, dropping some. Among about 310,000 clones, roughly 84% were seen once, and the ten largest hold 1%. Specimen: peripheral blood. Receptors originate from a man aged 45-65 years with active or convalescent COVID-19.

J is TRBJ1-2 and V is TRBV2, with D possibly matching TRBD1 (5 bases). CDR3 length: 14 residues. Germline V gives CDR1 SNHLY, CDR2 FYNNEI. V was cut by 6 bases and J by 0 bases, with 11 bases left in between. The CDR3 nucleotides read TGTGCCAGCAGGGAGGGACGCACTAACTATGGCTACACCTTC. This encodes CASREGRTNYGYTF.

This clone was detected once. This chain links TRBV4-3 with TRBJ2-7; D is perhaps TRBD2 (6 bases). V dropped 3 bases and J dropped 3 bases, with 12 bases sitting between them. CDR1 LGHNA and CDR2 YSLEER come from the germline V gene. This CDR3 is 14 amino acids long. The CDR3 loop reads CASSQPGTDYEQYF. In DNA form, the CDR3 reads TGCGCCAGCAGCCAGCCCGGGACTGACTACGAGCAGTACTTC.

This chain's CDR3 is CASSLGGTSYNEQFF. CDR3 bases: TGTGCCAGCAGCTTAGGCGGGACCTCCTACAATGAGCAGTTCTTC. The chain recombines TRBV7-2 with TRBJ2-1; a possible D gene is TRBD2 (6 bases). Trimming cost V 1 base and J 0 bases, with 7 bases left between them. CDR1 and CDR2 from the germline V gene are SGHTA and FQGNSA. The CDR3 contains 15 residues.

This chain joins TRBV7-9 and TRBJ2-3; possible D gene TRBD1, 6 bases. This CDR3 contains 16 residues. CDR1 is SEHNR, CDR2 FQNEAQ, per germline (reference sequence). The ends were cut back, 1 base at V and 1 base at J, with 12 bases in the middle. DNA of the CDR3: TGTGCCAGCAGCTTAGGGCAGGGGATAGGCACAGATACGCAGTATTTT. Translation gives CASSLGQGIGTDTQYF.

The chain employs TRBV4-3 and TRBJ1-3, with TRBD1 as a possible D gene (5 bases). Trimming removed 4 bases at V and 2 bases at J, with 6 bases between. This CDR3 region has 13 residues. From germline, CDR1 is LGHNA and CDR2 YSLEER. The CDR3 is CASSPDTGNTIYF. CDR3 nucleotides: TGCGCCAGCAGCCCGGACACTGGAAACACCATATATTTT.

V gene TRBV28 combines with J gene TRBJ1-6, with D perhaps TRBD1 (5 bases). V was cut by 8 bases and J by 6 bases, with 11 bases left in between. The germline CDR1 and CDR2 sequences are MDHEN and SYDVKM. The CDR3 runs to 13 residues. CDR3 bases: TGTGCCAGCGAAGGGGTGACTAATTCACCCCTCCACTTT. Amino acids: CASEGVTNSPLHF.

The rearrangement links TRBV6-5 to TRBJ1-2; 8 nucleotides match TRBD1. The CDR3 contains 13 residues. Germline V gives CDR1 MNHEY, CDR2 SVGAGI. V lost 6 bases to trimming and J lost 4 bases; unmatched junction nucleotides: 4. The CDR3 DNA follows: TGTGCCAGCAGCCACAGGGGGGTCTATGGCTACACCTTC. This encodes CASSHRGVYGYTF.

This rearrangement joins TRBV5-6 to TRBJ2-7; 8 bases match TRBD1. Germline V lookup: CDR1 SGHDT, CDR2 YYEEEE. This CDR3 has 14 amino acids. V lost 1 base to trimming and J lost 5 bases; unmatched junction nucleotides: 5. The DNA for the CDR3 is TGTGCCAGCAGCTTGTTGGACAGGGCAAACGAGCAGTACTTC. This translates into CASSLLDRANEQYF.

This chain uses TRBV28 with TRBJ2-3; D remains ambiguous. The CDR3 covers 14 residues. Germline values: CDR1 MDHEN, CDR2 SYDVKM. V dropped 6 bases and J dropped 8 bases, with 18 bases sitting between them. As DNA, the CDR3 is TGTGCCAGCAGCTCAACAGTGCTCGGCGCTACGCAGTATTTT. This sequence encodes CASSSTVLGATQYF. Based on the CDR3 plus reference TRBV28 and TRBJ2-3, the full variable domain is DVKVTQSSRYLVKRTGEKVFLECVQDMDHENMFWYRQDPGLGLRLIYFSYDVKMKEKGDIPEGYSVSREKKERFSLILESASTNQTSMYLCASSSTVLGATQYFGPGTRLTVL.

This rearrangement joins TRBV9 to TRBJ1-3; 9 nucleotides agree with TRBD1. Looked up from germline, CDR1 is SGDLS and CDR2 is YYNGEE. J lost 1 base, V lost 3 bases, and 11 bases had no gene match. This CDR3 is built from 18 residues. This CDR3 is CASSAGQGPRWSGNTIYF. The CDR3 bases are TGTGCCAGCAGCGCGGGACAGGGTCCCAGGTGGTCTGGAAACACCATATATTTT.

This clone was observed once. The genes are TRBV5-1 and TRBJ2-5; a weak D match, TRBD1 (5 bases). Trimming took 4 bases from V and 0 from J, leaving 13 bases between them. Germline CDR1 is SGHRS and CDR2 is YFSETQ. This CDR3 is 15 amino acids long. CDR3 bases: TGCGCCAGCAGCAGGGGAAATGGTAACCAAGAGACCCAGTACTTC. Encoded protein: CASSRGNGNQETQYF.

This chain links TRBV9 with TRBJ1-4, with D tentatively TRBD1 (6 bases). Germline V CDR1 and CDR2: SGDLS, YYNGEE. There are 15 residues in the CDR3. V lost 4 bases, J lost 4 bases, and 14 bases lay in between. The CDR3 coding sequence is TGTGCCAGCAGCACCCAGGGGTTCGGTAATGAAAAACTGTTTTTT. It is translated as CASSTQGFGNEKLFF. The whole variable domain, filled in from reference TRBV9 and TRBJ1-4, reads DSGVTQTPKHLITATGQRVTLRCSPRSGDLSVYWYQQSLDQGLQFLIQYYNGEERAKGNILERFSAQQFPDLHSELNLSSLELGDSALYFCASSTQGFGNEKLFFGSGTQLSVL.

V and J are TRBV7-2 and TRBJ2-3, with D unresolved. CDR3 length equals 14 residues. V lost 2 bases and J 3 bases, leaving 9 bases between the germline ends. Germline loops: CDR1 SGHTA, CDR2 FQGNSA. CDR3 loop: CASSLLPGTDTQYF. CDR3 DNA sequence: TGTGCCAGCAGCTTACTGCCAGGTACAGATACGCAGTATTTT.

The table lists this clone with a count of one. This chain connects TRBV5-3 to TRBJ1-5, with 7 bases fitting TRBD1. TRBV5-3 is annotated as an ORF whose role is uncertain. The CDR3 totals 16 residues. Trimming took 3 bases from V and 9 from J; bases not matched to a gene: 15. The CDR3, as DNA: TGTGCCAGAAGCTCTATCAAACAGGGGCTTGGCTCGCCCCAGCATTTT. Translating gives CARSSIKQGLGSPQHF.

The chain has TRBV7-8 and TRBJ2-7; tentative D call: TRBD2 (6 bases). CDR1 SGHVS and CDR2 FQNEAQ come from the germline V gene. The V end was cut by 5 bases, the J end by 6 bases, with 23 bases between. The CDR3 totals 16 residues. The CDR3 DNA reads TGTGCCAGCAGCCTAAATACCGGGAGAGGAATAAGCGAGCAGTACTTC. This codes for CASSLNTGRGISEQYF.

This sequence joins TRBV7-9 and TRBJ2-7; possibly TRBD2 for D (6 bases). Trimming took off 7 bases at V and 0 bases at J, with 13 bases between the two ends. The CDR3 runs to 14 residues. Per the germline V gene, CDR1 is SEHNR and CDR2 is FQNEAQ (reference sequence). CDR3 amino acids: CASTTSLHSYEQYF. The CDR3 DNA follows: TGTGCCAGCACAACTAGCCTACACTCCTACGAGCAGTACTTC.

The chain links TRBV9 to TRBJ2-2; D unresolved. Germline V CDR1 and CDR2: SGDLS, YYNGEE. V was cut by 0 bases and J by 5 bases, with 8 bases left in between. The CDR3 totals 14 residues. The CDR3 DNA sequence: TGTGCCAGCAGCGTAGTCTCTAAGACCGGGGAGCTGTTTTTT. Translation gives CASSVVSKTGELFF.

The rearrangement links TRBV7-3 to TRBJ1-2; the D is unclear. V was clipped by 3 bases and J by 7 bases, with 15 bases between them. The CDR3 totals 14 residues. Germline V gene sequence: CDR1 SGHTA, CDR2 FQGTGA. CDR3 nucleotide sequence: TGTGCCAGCAGCTTTGGGTCCGGGGAGGGTGGCTACACCTTC. The encoded protein is CASSFGSGEGGYTF.

This chain links TRBV29-1 with TRBJ2-4, with TRBD2 matching 9 bases. V lost 4 bases, J lost 8 bases, and 6 bases stayed unmatched. The CDR3 is 13 amino acids. Germline V gene lookup returns CDR1 SQVTM and CDR2 ANQGSEA. CDR3 DNA sequence: TGCAGCGTTGCTAGCGGGATGGCGGACATTCAGTACTTC. Translating it yields CSVASGMADIQYF. Filled out from reference TRBV29-1 and TRBJ2-4, the complete variable domain reads SAVISQKPSRDICQRGTSLTIQCQVDSQVTMMFWYRQQPGQSLTLIATANQGSEATYESGFVIDKFPISRPNLTFSTLTVSNMSPEDSSIYLCSVASGMADIQYFGAGTRLSVL.

The chain is built from TRBV6-5 and TRBJ2-3; D is perhaps TRBD2 (6 bases). CDR1 and CDR2 from the germline V gene are MNHEY and SVGAGI. V lost 7 bases and J 2 bases, leaving 16 bases between the germline ends. The CDR3 runs 15 residues. CDR3 bases: TGTGCCAGCATAGCCGGACTAACCTACACAGATACGCAGTATTTT. Its protein product is CASIAGLTYTDTQYF.

The genes are TRBV30 and TRBJ1-2; tentatively, D is TRBD1 (6 bases). The CDR3 has 14 residues. V was trimmed by 2 bases and J by 4 bases, leaving 14 bases between them. The germline V gene has CDR1 GTSNPN and CDR2 SVGIG (reference sequence). CDR3 protein: CAWSSGGAFYGYTF. The CDR3 DNA follows: TGTGCCTGGAGTTCTGGGGGCGCGTTCTATGGCTACACCTTC.

This chain uses TRBV27 with TRBJ1-2; 8 nucleotides match TRBD1. CDR1 is MNHEY, CDR2 SMNVEV, per germline (reference sequence). This CDR3 is built from 16 residues. Germline trimming cut 5 bases from V and 5 bases from J; bases unmatched to any gene: 13. DNA of the CDR3: TGTGCCAGCAGTCCGGATCTCAGGGGGCGCGGGTATGGCTACACCTTC. As protein: CASSPDLRGRGYGYTF.

The V and J genes are TRBV15 and TRBJ2-7, with 9 bases matching TRBD1. Germline lookup yields CDR1 LNHNV and CDR2 YYDKDF (reference sequence). The V gene end was trimmed by 0 bases and the J gene end by 4 bases; junction bases not matched to a gene: 13. The CDR3 spans 18 residues. This CDR3 is CATSRDLRGQGVWYEQYF. In DNA, the CDR3 is TGTGCCACCAGCAGAGACTTAAGGGGACAGGGAGTTTGGTACGAGCAGTACTTC.